One and the same sample provided the 25 T cell receptor beta chains below, sequenced in a study of cytomegalovirus exposure and HLA in healthy donors. The PCR made use of 60 Vbeta and 13 Jbeta primers. Profiled with immunoSEQ multiplex PCR; TCRdb holds only in-frame clones, not every one. In total, the table holds around 78,000 clones. The sequenced material came from PBMCs. These receptors came from a young man in good health and CMV-seropositive.

This sequence joins TRBV29-1 and TRBJ1-1, with D unresolved. V was pared by 4 bases and J by 3 bases, with 9 bases between. Germline CDR1 SQVTM, CDR2 ANQGSEA. The CDR3 is made up of 12 amino acids. CDR3 coding DNA: TGCAGCGTTGGCTTAGTGGACACTGAAGCTTTCTTT. Translated: CSVGLVDTEAFF.

This sequence joins TRBV5-1 and TRBJ2-1, with 8 bases aligning to TRBD2. Germline CDR1 SGHRS, CDR2 YFSETQ. The CDR3 totals 15 residues. Trimming at V came to 6 bases and at J to 6 bases, leaving 11 bases not matched to a gene. The CDR3 protein is CASTSGGGLANEQFF. DNA of the CDR3: TGCGCCAGCACCTCGGGAGGGGGGTTGGCCAATGAGCAGTTCTTC.

The rearrangement links TRBV7-9 to TRBJ2-7; perhaps TRBD2 as D (6 bases). Trimming left V 5 bases short and J 0 bases short, with 8 bases between. This CDR3 has 13 residues. Germline CDR1 and CDR2: SEHNR and FQNEAQ (reference sequence). CDR3: CASSRDFSYEQYF. CDR3 DNA sequence: TGTGCCAGCAGCCGGGACTTCTCCTACGAGCAGTACTTC. Variable domain in full (rest from reference TRBV7-9 and TRBJ2-7): DTGVSQNPRHKITKRGQNVTFRCDPISEHNRLYWYRQTLGQGPEFLTYFQNEAQLEKSRLLSDRFSAERPKGSFSTLEIQRTEQGDSAMYLCASSRDFSYEQYFGPGTRLTVT.

The gene calls are TRBV11-3 and TRBJ1-1; D perhaps matches TRBD1 (5 bases). V was cut by 5 bases and J by 4 bases, with 26 bases left in between. Germline V gives CDR1 SGHNT, CDR2 YENEEA. The CDR3 totals 18 residues. CDR3 loop: CASSVPVPGRNNVTEAFF. The CDR3, as DNA: TGTGCCAGCAGCGTACCCGTCCCAGGGCGCAACAATGTCACTGAAGCTTTCTTT.

V usage is TRBV20-1 and J usage is TRBJ2-5; D gene ambiguous. The CDR3 extends over 11 amino acids. The V end was cut by 6 bases, the J end by 4 bases, with 9 bases between. CDR1 is DFQATT, CDR2 SNEGSKA, per germline (reference sequence). Here the CDR3 reads CSAPVAETQYF. CDR3 DNA: TGCAGTGCCCCAGTGGCAGAGACCCAGTACTTC.

The CDR3, as DNA: TGCAGTGCTAGACCCTGGGAGGAGCAGTACTTC. Translated: CSARPWEEQYF. The chain links TRBV20-1 to TRBJ2-7, with D perhaps TRBD2 (5 bases). Between the trimmed V and J ends, which lost 2 bases and 7 bases, there was a span of 9 bases. Germline V lookup: CDR1 DFQATT, CDR2 SNEGSKA (reference sequence). The CDR3 is 11 residues long.

The chain links TRBV5-6 to TRBJ2-3; 11 bases are a match to TRBD2. V lost 4 bases and J lost 2; bases outside the gene matches: 9. The CDR3 consists of 17 residues. Per germline, CDR1 SGHDT and CDR2 YYEEEE. The CDR3 DNA sequence: TGTGCCAGCAGCCCTAGCCCGGGACTAGCGGACACAGATACGCAGTATTTT. Its translation is CASSPSPGLADTDTQYF.

J is TRBJ1-2 and V is TRBV4-1; no clear D. Germline V gives CDR1 MGHRA, CDR2 YSYEKL. The CDR3 length is 12 residues. Trimming took off 0 bases at V and 4 bases at J, with 3 bases between the two ends. The CDR3 loop reads CASSQDSYGYTF. The CDR3 bases are TGCGCCAGCAGCCAAGACAGCTATGGCTACACCTTC.

The chain uses TRBV6-1 and TRBJ2-7, with D hard to call. Germline V gene data show CDR1 as MNHNS and CDR2 as SASEGT. V lost 10 bases and J lost 4, with 14 bases in between. This CDR3 has 12 amino acids. The CDR3 region has the DNA TGTGCCACCAATGACCCACAATACGAGCAGTACTTC. Translated, it gives CATNDPQYEQYF.

The chain employs TRBV6-1 and TRBJ1-1; D is perhaps TRBD1 (6 bases). V was shortened by 1 base and J by 5 bases, with 11 bases between the two germline ends. The CDR3 runs 14 residues. Germline values: CDR1 MNHNS, CDR2 SASEGT. The CDR3 nucleotides read TGTGCCAGCAGTGAAGAGGTGGGGGCGACTGAAGCTTTCTTT. Residues: CASSEEVGATEAFF.

This chain uses TRBV14 with TRBJ2-1; D is possibly TRBD1 (6 bases). The CDR3 runs 15 residues. With 4 bases removed from V and 2 bases from J, the gap between germline ends came to 12 bases. Germline V gives CDR1 SGHDN, CDR2 FVKESK. CDR3 sequence (DNA): TGTGCCAGCAGCCGAACAGGGAATACCTACAATGAGCAGTTCTTC. Translated, it gives CASSRTGNTYNEQFF.

V usage is TRBV5-4 and J usage is TRBJ1-1; maybe TRBD1 (6 bases). The germline V and J ends were trimmed by 4 bases and 5 bases, with 15 bases remaining between them. The CDR3 loop spans 14 amino acids. CDR1 SGHNT and CDR2 YYREEE come from the germline V gene (reference sequence). The CDR3 DNA sequence: TGTGCCAGCAGCCGAAACAGGGATAGTACTGAAGCTTTCTTT. Translated: CASSRNRDSTEAFF.

The chain recombines TRBV7-9 with TRBJ2-7; weak D call: TRBD2 (6 bases). CDR1 and CDR2 (germline): SEHNR, FQNEAQ (reference sequence). CDR3 length equals 15 residues. V lost 5 bases and J lost 0, with 14 bases in between. The CDR3 nucleotides read TGTGCCAGCAGCACGGGACTGTCGAGCTCCTACGAGCAGTACTTC. It translates to CASSTGLSSSYEQYF.

The genes are TRBV5-1 and TRBJ1-2; 9 bases agree with TRBD1. Germline trimming cut 0 bases from V and 3 bases from J; bases unmatched to any gene: 6. In germline, CDR1 is SGHRS, CDR2 YFSETQ. This CDR3 has 16 amino acids. The CDR3, as DNA: TGCGCCAGCAGCTTGGACGGGACAGGGCTGGACTATGGCTACACCTTC. Translated: CASSLDGTGLDYGYTF.

CDR3 DNA: TGTGCCAGCAGTTCGGATGTGGGACAGGGGGGAGGCTACACCTTC. Protein sequence: CASSSDVGQGGGYTF. J is TRBJ1-2 and V is TRBV28, with TRBD1 matching over 11 bases. The junction had 9 bases not matched to a gene; V was cut back by 4 bases and J by 8 bases. Germline CDR1 reads MDHEN; CDR2 reads SYDVKM. CDR3 length: 15 residues.

The chain carries TRBV11-3 and TRBJ1-1; 8 positions match TRBD1. Trimming cost V 6 bases and J 4 bases; bases outside gene matches: 1. The CDR3 has 12 residues. Germline loops: CDR1 SGHNT, CDR2 YENEEA. The CDR3 sequence: CASSGQGTEAFF. DNA for the CDR3: TGTGCCAGCAGTGGACAGGGCACTGAAGCTTTCTTT.

This sequence joins TRBV7-9 and TRBJ1-2; 7 nucleotides match TRBD1. The V segment lost 4 bases and the J segment 4 bases; nucleotides outside the gene matches: 9. Germline loops: CDR1 SEHNR, CDR2 FQNEAQ (reference sequence). The CDR3 runs 15 residues. This chain's CDR3 is CASSSADREIYGYTF. The CDR3 DNA follows: TGTGCCAGCAGCTCCGCAGACAGGGAGATCTATGGCTACACCTTC. Full variable domain (rest looked up from reference TRBV7-9 and TRBJ1-2): DTGVSQNPRHKITKRGQNVTFRCDPISEHNRLYWYRQTLGQGPEFLTYFQNEAQLEKSRLLSDRFSAERPKGSFSTLEIQRTEQGDSAMYLCASSSADREIYGYTFGSGTRLTVV.

The CDR3 sequence is CASSLVGEAFF. In DNA, the CDR3 is TGTGCCAGCAGCTTAGTCGGTGAAGCTTTCTTT. This chain connects TRBV7-8 to TRBJ1-1; D not resolved. Trimming took off 1 base at V and 7 bases at J, with 4 bases between the two ends. The CDR3 covers 11 residues. Germline CDR1 is SGHVS and CDR2 is FQNEAQ.

This chain uses TRBV6-1 with TRBJ1-5, with 7 bases lining up with TRBD1. V lost 6 bases and J lost 4; bases outside the gene matches: 3. This CDR3 spans 13 amino acids. Per germline, CDR1 MNHNS and CDR2 SASEGT. The CDR3: CASSRQGNQPQHF. CDR3 bases: TGTGCCAGCAGCCGACAGGGTAATCAGCCCCAGCATTTT.

The chain couples TRBV14 to TRBJ2-5; TRBD1 might be the D (6 bases). The CDR3 is 15 residues long. The germline CDR1 and CDR2 sequences are SGHDN and FVKESK. Trimming removed 2 bases at V and 8 bases at J, with 18 bases between. The CDR3 loop is CASSQSPGQSVTQYF. In DNA, the CDR3 is TGTGCCAGCAGCCAATCCCCCGGACAGTCGGTAACCCAGTACTTC.

This chain connects TRBV18 to TRBJ2-1; 7 bases align to TRBD2. The CDR3 has 15 amino acids. Unmatched junction bases numbered 5, after V lost 6 bases and J lost 0 bases. The germline V gene has CDR1 KGHSH and CDR2 LQKENI. This CDR3 reads CASSMGGSSYNEQFF. CDR3 nucleotides: TGTGCCAGCTCCATGGGGGGGAGCTCCTACAATGAGCAGTTCTTC.

The V and J genes are TRBV5-1 and TRBJ2-3; D is ambiguous. CDR3 length equals 14 residues. The V end lost 1 base, the J end lost 0 bases, and 6 bases lay between the germline ends. Germline values: CDR1 SGHRS, CDR2 YFSETQ. The DNA of the CDR3 is TGCGCCAGCAGCTTGACTTCCAGCACAGATACGCAGTATTTT. Protein: CASSLTSSTDTQYF.

V is TRBV5-1 and J is TRBJ1-1, with D maybe TRBD1 (6 bases). The germline gives CDR1 SGHRS, CDR2 YFSETQ. Trimming shortened V by 4 bases and J by 1 base, and 14 bases separated the two germline ends. The CDR3 loop spans 15 amino acids. CDR3 protein: CASSPLDRPNTEAFF. For the CDR3, the DNA is TGCGCCAGCAGCCCGCTGGACAGACCGAACACTGAAGCTTTCTTT.

This clone is called medium-sized based on its frequency. The rearrangement joins TRBV21-1 to TRBJ1-4; the DNA was not compared with TRBD1, the D call given in the table. TRBV21-1 is deemed a pseudogene. CDR3 length: 18 residues. Here the CDR3 DNA reads TGTGCCAGCAGCAAATGGGGGGACAGGGAATCAGTGGGGGAAAAACTGTTTTTT. Residues: CASSKWGDRESVGEKLFF.

This CDR3 reads CASSAAGVQETQYF. In nucleotides, the CDR3 is TGTGCCAGCAGCGCGGCGGGAGTCCAAGAGACCCAGTACTTC. The chain uses TRBV7-2 and TRBJ2-5, with 7 bases identical to TRBD2. The germline V gene has CDR1 SGHTA and CDR2 FQGNSA. J was trimmed by 1 base and V by 5 bases; bases with no gene match: 4. The CDR3 contains 14 residues.